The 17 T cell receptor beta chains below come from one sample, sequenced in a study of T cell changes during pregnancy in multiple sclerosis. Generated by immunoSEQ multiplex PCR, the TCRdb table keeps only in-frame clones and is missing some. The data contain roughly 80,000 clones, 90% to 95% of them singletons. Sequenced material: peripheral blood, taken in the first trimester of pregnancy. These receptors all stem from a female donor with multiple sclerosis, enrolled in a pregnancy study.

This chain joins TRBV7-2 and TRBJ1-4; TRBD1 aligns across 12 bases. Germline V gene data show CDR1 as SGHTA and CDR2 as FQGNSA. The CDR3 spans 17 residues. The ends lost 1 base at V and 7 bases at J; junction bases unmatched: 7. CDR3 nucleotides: TGTGCCAGCAGCTTAGGTGGGACAGGGGGCGGAGGTGAAAAACTGTTTTTT. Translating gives CASSLGGTGGGGEKLFF.

DNA of the CDR3: TGTGCCAGACAGTTTCTATCCCCTCGCACCATTTCTCGAGCTTTCTTT. Translating gives CARQFLSPRTISRAFF. The chain joins TRBV27 to TRBJ1-1; D not resolved. Germline assignment: CDR1 MNHEY and CDR2 SMNVEV (reference sequence). This CDR3 contains 16 residues. The ends were cut back, 9 bases at V and 10 bases at J, with 30 bases in the middle.

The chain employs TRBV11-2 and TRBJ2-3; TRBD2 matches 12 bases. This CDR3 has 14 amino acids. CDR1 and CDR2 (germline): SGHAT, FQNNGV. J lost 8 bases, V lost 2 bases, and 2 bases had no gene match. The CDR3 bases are TGTGCCAGCAGCTTACTAGCGGGAGGGGCTACGCAGTATTTT. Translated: CASSLLAGGATQYF.

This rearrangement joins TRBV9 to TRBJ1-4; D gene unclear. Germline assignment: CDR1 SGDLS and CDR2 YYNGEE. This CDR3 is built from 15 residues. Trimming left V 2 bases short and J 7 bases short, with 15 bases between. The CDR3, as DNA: TGTGCCAGCAGCGTCACGAGTCTACCGGGTGAAAAACTGTTTTTT. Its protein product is CASSVTSLPGEKLFF.

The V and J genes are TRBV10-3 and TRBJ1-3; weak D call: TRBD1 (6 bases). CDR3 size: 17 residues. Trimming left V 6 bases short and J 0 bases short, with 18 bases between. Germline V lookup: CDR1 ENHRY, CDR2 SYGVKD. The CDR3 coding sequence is TGTGCCATCAGCCTGAGCCCAGGGGCGACCTCTGGAAACACCATATATTTT. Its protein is CAISLSPGATSGNTIYF.

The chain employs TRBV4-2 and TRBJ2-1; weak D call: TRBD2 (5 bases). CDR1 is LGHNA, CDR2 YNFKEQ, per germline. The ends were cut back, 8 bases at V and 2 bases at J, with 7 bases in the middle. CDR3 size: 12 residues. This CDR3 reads CASVGTYNEQFF. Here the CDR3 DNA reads TGTGCCAGCGTCGGGACCTACAATGAGCAGTTCTTC.

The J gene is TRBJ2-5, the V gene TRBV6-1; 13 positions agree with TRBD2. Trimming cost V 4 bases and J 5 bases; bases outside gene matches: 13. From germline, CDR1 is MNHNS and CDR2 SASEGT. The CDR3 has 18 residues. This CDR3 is CASSAGLAGVGPRETQYF. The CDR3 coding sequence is TGTGCCAGCAGTGCTGGACTAGCGGGAGTGGGGCCCAGGGAGACCCAGTACTTC.

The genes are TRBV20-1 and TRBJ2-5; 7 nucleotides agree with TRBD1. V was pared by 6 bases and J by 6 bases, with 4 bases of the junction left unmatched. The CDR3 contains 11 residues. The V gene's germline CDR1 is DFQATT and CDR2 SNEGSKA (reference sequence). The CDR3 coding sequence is TGCAGTGCCAACAGGGGTCAGACCCAGTACTTC. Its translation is CSANRGQTQYF.

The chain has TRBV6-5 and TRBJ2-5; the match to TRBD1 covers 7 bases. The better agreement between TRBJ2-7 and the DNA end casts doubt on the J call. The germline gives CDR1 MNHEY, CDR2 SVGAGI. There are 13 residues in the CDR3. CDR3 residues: CASSPGDSYEQYF. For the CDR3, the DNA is TGTGCCAGCAGTCCCGGGGACAGCTACGAGCAGTACTTC.

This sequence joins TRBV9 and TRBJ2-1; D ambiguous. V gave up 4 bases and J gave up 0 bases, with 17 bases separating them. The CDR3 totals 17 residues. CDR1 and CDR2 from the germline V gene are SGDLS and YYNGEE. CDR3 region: CASSPFGAPSSYNEQFF. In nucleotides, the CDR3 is TGTGCCAGCAGCCCGTTTGGAGCGCCGAGCTCCTACAATGAGCAGTTCTTC.

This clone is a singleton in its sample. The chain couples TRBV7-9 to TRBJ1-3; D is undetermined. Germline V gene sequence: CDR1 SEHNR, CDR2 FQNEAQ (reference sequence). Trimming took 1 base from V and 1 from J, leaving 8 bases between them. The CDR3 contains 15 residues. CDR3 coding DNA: TGTGCCAGCAGCTTAGGTCGGGAGTCTGGAAACACCATATATTTT. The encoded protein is CASSLGRESGNTIYF. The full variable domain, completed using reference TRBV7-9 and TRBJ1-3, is DTGVSQNPRHKITKRGQNVTFRCDPISEHNRLYWYRQTLGQGPEFLTYFQNEAQLEKSRLLSDRFSAERPKGSFSTLEIQRTEQGDSAMYLCASSLGRESGNTIYFGEGSWLTVV.

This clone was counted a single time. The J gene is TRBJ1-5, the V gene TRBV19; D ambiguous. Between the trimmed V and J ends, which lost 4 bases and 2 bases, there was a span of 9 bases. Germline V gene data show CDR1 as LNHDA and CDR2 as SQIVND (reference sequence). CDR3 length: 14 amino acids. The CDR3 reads CASSNSLGNQPQHF. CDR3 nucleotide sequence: TGTGCCAGTAGTAACTCACTAGGCAATCAGCCCCAGCATTTT.

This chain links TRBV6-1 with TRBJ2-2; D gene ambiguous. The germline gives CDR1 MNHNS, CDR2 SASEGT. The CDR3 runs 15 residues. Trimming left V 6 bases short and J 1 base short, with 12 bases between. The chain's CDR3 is CASSLPLLNTGELFF. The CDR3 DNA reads TGTGCCAGCAGCCTACCTCTTTTGAACACCGGGGAGCTGTTTTTT.

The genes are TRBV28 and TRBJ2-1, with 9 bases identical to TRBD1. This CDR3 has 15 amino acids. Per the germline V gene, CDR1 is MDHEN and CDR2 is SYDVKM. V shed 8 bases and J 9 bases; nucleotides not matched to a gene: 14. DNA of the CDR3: TGTGCCAGCGCTAGTGGGGGACAGGGCGTTGGTGAGCAGTTCTTC. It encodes CASASGGQGVGEQFF.

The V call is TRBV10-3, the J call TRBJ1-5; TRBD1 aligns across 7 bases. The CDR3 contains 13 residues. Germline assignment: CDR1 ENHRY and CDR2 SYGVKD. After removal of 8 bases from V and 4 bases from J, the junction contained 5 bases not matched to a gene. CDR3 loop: CAISSGQNQPQHF. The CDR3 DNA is TGTGCCATCTCCTCGGGACAGAATCAGCCCCAGCATTTT.

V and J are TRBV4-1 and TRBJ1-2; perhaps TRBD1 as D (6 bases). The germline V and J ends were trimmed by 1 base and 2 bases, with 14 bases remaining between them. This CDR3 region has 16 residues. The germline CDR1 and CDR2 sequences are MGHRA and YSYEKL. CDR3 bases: TGCGCCAGCAGCCAAGTCGTGGGGGCCTTGAACTATGGCTACACCTTC. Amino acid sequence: CASSQVVGALNYGYTF.

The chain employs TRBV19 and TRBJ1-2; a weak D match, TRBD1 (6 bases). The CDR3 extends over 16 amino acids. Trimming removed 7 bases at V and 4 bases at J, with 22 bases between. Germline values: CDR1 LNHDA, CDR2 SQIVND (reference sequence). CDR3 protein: CASTAQVPDRSYGYTF. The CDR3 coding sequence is TGTGCCAGTACGGCTCAGGTGCCCGACAGGAGCTATGGCTACACCTTC.